Presented here are 22 T cell receptor beta chains from one specimen sequenced in a study of shared clonotypes between healthy human individuals. TCRdb's table, derived via immunoSEQ multiplex PCR, lists solely in-frame clones and lacks some. The repertoire includes hundreds of thousands of clones, approximately 96% of them detected once, and about 0.12% sits in the top ten. CD45RO-negative CD8 cells positively selected for CCR7 made up the naive population, which excluded terminally differentiated effector memory CD45RA+ cells. Sequencing used naive CD8+ T cells sorted from blood. The receptors derive from a woman aged 30 to 39 in good health.

This sequence joins TRBV27 and TRBJ2-5, with TRBD2 matching 7 bases. Germline V gene sequence: CDR1 MNHEY, CDR2 SMNVEV (reference sequence). The CDR3 extends over 13 amino acids. With 2 bases clipped from V and 7 bases from J, the junction kept 4 bases outside the gene matches. The DNA of the CDR3 is TGTGCCAGCAGTTTAACAAAGCGGGGGACCCAGTACTTC. Translating gives CASSLTKRGTQYF.

The chain links TRBV27 to TRBJ2-5; D is possibly TRBD1 (5 bases). The V end was cut by 6 bases, the J end by 3 bases, with 17 bases between. This CDR3 is 15 amino acids long. Looked up from germline, CDR1 is MNHEY and CDR2 is SMNVEV (reference sequence). The CDR3 DNA follows: TGTGCCAGCAGGCCCCGACAGAGTGCGAAAGAGACCCAGTACTTC. Its protein is CASRPRQSAKETQYF.

This sequence joins TRBV21-1 and TRBJ1-5. TRBV21-1 constitutes a pseudogene. This CDR3 is 16 amino acids long. DNA of the CDR3: TGTGCCAGCAGCAAGCCCGGCCGTCGGGGTGATCAGCCCCAGCATTTT. Translating it yields CASSKPGRRGDQPQHF.

V gene TRBV5-1 combines with J gene TRBJ2-7; D is perhaps TRBD2 (7 bases). The length of the CDR3 is 11 residues. With 6 bases removed from V and 6 bases from J, the gap between germline ends came to 10 bases. CDR1 is SGHRS, CDR2 YFSETQ, per germline. DNA for the CDR3: TGCGCCAGCATGGGAGGGGGCGAGCAGTACTTC. This encodes CASMGGGEQYF. The full variable domain, rest sourced from reference TRBV5-1 and TRBJ2-7, is KAGVTQTPRYLIKTRGQQVTLSCSPISGHRSVSWYQQTPGQGLQFLFEYFSETQRNKGNFPGRFSGRQFSNSRSEMNVSTLELGDSALYLCASMGGGEQYFGPGTRLTVT.

The chain employs TRBV7-9 and TRBJ2-6; no definite D call. The CDR3 contains 15 residues. Trimming pared 4 bases from V and 0 bases from J, leaving 7 bases between. Germline V gene lookup returns CDR1 SEHNR and CDR2 FQNEAQ (reference sequence). The CDR3 coding sequence is TGTGCCAGCAGCTGGGAAAACTCTGGGGCCAACGTCCTGACTTTC. As protein: CASSWENSGANVLTF.

The chain joins TRBV9 to TRBJ2-7; 10 positions agree with TRBD2. The CDR3 extends over 15 amino acids. Germline V gene sequence: CDR1 SGDLS, CDR2 YYNGEE. V lost 0 bases and J lost 3; bases outside the gene matches: 3. The CDR3 nucleotides read TGTGCCAGCAGCGTAGATGTAGCGGGAGGCTACGAGCAGTACTTC. It is translated as CASSVDVAGGYEQYF.

V and J are TRBV5-1 and TRBJ2-7; D possibly corresponds to TRBD1 (5 bases). Germline V gives CDR1 SGHRS, CDR2 YFSETQ. CDR3 length: 14 amino acids. V lost 5 bases, J lost 0 bases, and 12 bases lay in between. In nucleotides, the CDR3 is TGCGCCAGCAGGTTGTCCCAGGGCTCCTACGAGCAGTACTTC. It specifies CASRLSQGSYEQYF.

The genes are TRBV19 and TRBJ1-5, with TRBD1 identical over 8 bases. Germline V gives CDR1 LNHDA, CDR2 SQIVND (reference sequence). The CDR3 runs 15 residues. Germline trimming cut 5 bases from V and 1 base from J; bases unmatched to any gene: 4. CDR3 region: CASSPDRESNQPQHF. Written as DNA, the CDR3 is TGTGCCAGTAGTCCGGACAGGGAAAGCAATCAGCCCCAGCATTTT.

The chain couples TRBV7-9 to TRBJ2-5; D not certain. CDR3 length: 11 residues. Trimming pared 8 bases from V and 5 bases from J, leaving 9 bases between. Per the germline V gene, CDR1 is SEHNR and CDR2 is FQNEAQ (reference sequence). The CDR3 loop is CASSSGETQYF. CDR3 bases: TGTGCCAGCTCCTCCGGGGAGACCCAGTACTTC.

The rearrangement uses TRBV4-2 and TRBJ2-2; no clear D. This CDR3 spans 17 amino acids. Germline values: CDR1 LGHNA, CDR2 YNFKEQ. With 4 bases removed from V and 0 bases from J, the gap between germline ends came to 15 bases. The CDR3 nucleotides are TGTGCCAGCAGCCCCACCCCGGCAGCCTCGAACACCGGGGAGCTGTTTTTT. It yields the protein CASSPTPAASNTGELFF.

With regard to this clone: Other DNA sequences in this sample translate to the same CDR3. The chain employs TRBV5-4 and TRBJ2-7; D gene uncertain. The length of the CDR3 is 11 residues. V gave up 3 bases and J gave up 2 bases, with 3 bases separating them. The germline gives CDR1 SGHNT, CDR2 YYREEE (reference sequence). The CDR3 loop reads CASSSAYEQYF. The CDR3 DNA sequence: TGTGCCAGCAGCTCGGCCTACGAGCAGTACTTC.

The chain uses TRBV28 and TRBJ2-5; D tentatively fits TRBD1 or TRBD2 (6 bases each). In germline, CDR1 is MDHEN, CDR2 SYDVKM. Trimming cost V 7 bases and J 4 bases, with 25 bases left between them. The CDR3 loop spans 17 amino acids. This CDR3 reads CASTPRRVSEGGETQYF. The CDR3 bases are TGTGCCAGCACTCCGCGCCGCGTTAGCGAGGGGGGAGAGACCCAGTACTTC.

Notes on this clone: The sample has other DNA sequences that encode this CDR3 too. The chain links TRBV6-1 to TRBJ2-7; maybe TRBD2 (5 bases). The CDR3 has 15 amino acids. The germline V gene encodes CDR1 MNHNS and CDR2 SASEGT. V lost 1 base, J lost 9 bases, and 19 bases lay in between. The CDR3 region has the DNA TGTGCCAGCAGTGAAGGCCCTAGCCGAGGTCTTGGGCAGTACTTC. This gives the protein CASSEGPSRGLGQYF.

The chain combines TRBV28 with TRBJ1-2, with D possibly being TRBD1 (6 bases). The CDR3 has 13 amino acids. V gave up 7 bases and J gave up 4 bases, with 13 bases separating them. The germline CDR1 and CDR2 sequences are MDHEN and SYDVKM. The CDR3, as DNA: TGTGCCAGCACGTCAGGGGTAGGCTATGGCTACACCTTC. Residues: CASTSGVGYGYTF.

This chain connects TRBV6-6 to TRBJ2-5; a possible D gene is TRBD2 (5 bases). The CDR3 is 14 residues long. V was cut by 5 bases and J by 4 bases, with 14 bases left in between. CDR1 is MNHNY and CDR2 is SVGAGI in the germline V gene (reference sequence). The CDR3 loop reads CASSGMDWGETQYF. The CDR3 DNA reads as TGTGCCAGCAGTGGGATGGACTGGGGAGAGACCCAGTACTTC.

V gene TRBV28 combines with J gene TRBJ2-6; 7 bases fit TRBD1. The CDR3 covers 18 residues. Germline V gene sequence: CDR1 MDHEN, CDR2 SYDVKM. The trim removed 6 bases at V and 2 bases at J, leaving 13 bases unmatched. The CDR3 loop reads CASSSILNRGTGANVLTF. CDR3 DNA sequence: TGTGCCAGCAGCTCGATTTTAAACAGGGGTACTGGGGCCAACGTCCTGACTTTC.

V and J are TRBV2 and TRBJ1-4; 7 positions agree with TRBD1. V lost 6 bases, J lost 2 bases, and 6 bases stayed unmatched. This CDR3 region has 15 residues. CDR1 and CDR2 (germline): SNHLY, FYNNEI. DNA for the CDR3: TGTGCCAGCAGGGGTTCGGGACAGACTAATGAAAAACTGTTTTTT. It specifies CASRGSGQTNEKLFF.

The CDR3 region is CASSQDRLAAFYEQYF. The CDR3 bases are TGTGCCAGCAGCCAAGATCGACTAGCGGCCTTCTACGAGCAGTACTTC. The gene calls are TRBV4-2 and TRBJ2-7; TRBD2 aligns across 9 bases. Germline V gives CDR1 LGHNA, CDR2 YNFKEQ. Losses at the gene ends were 0 bases for V and 3 bases for J; bases not matched to a gene: 6. This CDR3 has 16 residues.

CDR3 nucleotides: TGTGCCAGCAGTATCGGGACCCGAGTCAATGAGCAGTTCTTC. It is translated as CASSIGTRVNEQFF. The genes are TRBV27 and TRBJ2-1; D tentatively fits TRBD1 or TRBD2 (5 bases each). With 5 bases removed from V and 6 bases from J, the gap between germline ends came to 14 bases. Germline V gene sequence: CDR1 MNHEY, CDR2 SMNVEV (reference sequence). The CDR3 runs 14 residues.

V usage is TRBV6-5 and J usage is TRBJ2-2; possible D gene TRBD1, 7 bases. Trimming left V 7 bases short and J 5 bases short, with 8 bases between. Germline V gene sequence: CDR1 MNHEY, CDR2 SVGAGI. The CDR3 extends over 12 amino acids. The CDR3 DNA sequence: TGTGCCAGCACAGGGGGGACCGGGGAGCTGTTTTTT. It specifies CASTGGTGELFF.

Concerning this clone itself: A read error may produce the germline difference seen at one junction end. J is TRBJ2-1 and V is TRBV6-5; D possibly uses TRBD1 or TRBD2 (5 bases each). Looked up from germline, CDR1 is MNHEY and CDR2 is SVGAGI. CDR3 size: 11 residues. Here the CDR3 reads CASSYTGTFLF. DNA for the CDR3: TGTGCCAGCAGTTACACCGGGACCTTCCTCTTC.

The chain recombines TRBV7-9 with TRBJ2-1, with D perhaps TRBD1 (6 bases). Per germline, CDR1 SEHNR and CDR2 FQNEAQ (reference sequence). The ends were cut back, 5 bases at V and 1 base at J, with 15 bases in the middle. The CDR3 is made up of 16 amino acids. Written as DNA, the CDR3 is TGTGCCAGCAGCCCACAGGGAGTGAATTCCTACAATGAGCAGTTCTTC. Amino acids: CASSPQGVNSYNEQFF.